This T cell receptor beta chain was sequenced for a study of OX40 agonist ivuxolimab in advanced cancers. Measured with immunoSEQ multiplex PCR; TCRdb has only the in-frame clones, and not every one. This table holds about 60,000 clones, approximately 90% found once. The germline V gene has CDR1 SGHNT and CDR2 YYREEE (reference sequence). The CDR3 length is 10 residues. Trimming pared 5 bases from V and 9 bases from J, leaving 6 bases between. The sample was CD4+ or CD8+ T cells sorted from blood, taken in a trial of the OX40 agonist ivuxolimab. This receptor was obtained from an adult with an advanced solid tumor such as melanoma, head and neck, liver or kidney cancer. The chain has TRBV5-4 and TRBJ1-5; unclear D gene. The CDR3 DNA reads TGTGCCAGCAGAACGCGGCCCCAGCATTTT. Translating it yields CASRTRPQHF.